This T cell receptor (beta chain) was found in a study of cytotoxic CD8 clonotypes in ibrutinib-treated CLL. Study at large: The patients, under 13 relapsed/refractory and approximately 15 treatment-naive, included about 18 who were IGHV unmutated. After treatment lasting a median approximately eleven months, range 6 to 36, response samples were collected. General observations from the study: Baseline clonality, higher than in age-matched healthy donors, tracked circulating CD8+ T-cell counts. The public clonotypes identified were infrequent and showed contraction or stability on treatment.

Only in-frame clones appear in the TCRdb table, and some are missing; sequencing was by immunoSEQ multiplex PCR. This repertoire shows about 160,000 clones, nearly 90% found once; its top ten account for more than 2.5%. Concerning this clone: Its antigen is as yet unknown.

Germline values: CDR1 MGHRA, CDR2 YSYEKL. With V trimmed by 4 bases and J by 7 bases, 6 bases remained unmatched. There are 13 residues in the CDR3. The sequence was obtained from a human donor with chronic lymphocytic leukemia. The sequencing here drew on PBMCs, taken at disease progression, from a patient treated with ibrutinib. The chain joins TRBV4-1 to TRBJ1-2; 7 bases fit TRBD1. The CDR3, as DNA: TGCGCCAGCAGCCCTGAGGGGGCGCGTGGCTACACCTTC. Translating it yields CASSPEGARGYTF.